Listed below are T cell receptor beta chains from one sample, sequenced in a study of blood T cell repertoires in COVID-19. Method: immunoSEQ multiplex PCR; TCRdb's copy keeps in-frame clones and lacks some. Of 120,000 to 150,000 clones in the sample, approximately 80% were seen once. Sequencing was performed on peripheral blood. All receptors derive from a human donor in a cohort sampled during active COVID-19. Each CDR3 is given with its conserved first and last residue. The D gene is left open where the match is weak. For some rows the clone size is stated as once, few or many, or as a class when expanded; others skip it.

clone size	V gene	J gene	D gene	CDR3 DNA	CDR3 protein
-	TRBV19	TRBJ1-5	-	TGTGCCAGTAGTATAGCGGGTTATAGCAATCAGCCCCAGCATTTT	CASSIAGYSNQPQHF
-	TRBV2	TRBJ1-1	-	TGTGCCAGCAGTGAAGCGCGGGAGGGGAAGAGAGCTTTCTTT	CASSEAREGKRAFF
-	TRBV29-1	TRBJ2-5	TRBD1	TGCAGCGCCAATAGTGGACAGGGGAGGAACCAGTACTTC	CSANSGQGRNQYF
-	TRBV6-5	TRBJ2-7	TRBD1	TGTGCCAGCGGCCAGACAGGGGGCCCCTACGAGCAGTACTTC	CASGQTGGPYEQYF
-	TRBV6-1	TRBJ1-1	TRBD1	TGTGCCAGCAGTGAGGACAGGGAGGGGAACACTGAAGCTTTCTTT	CASSEDREGNTEAFF
-	TRBV11-3	TRBJ2-1	-	TGTGCCAGCAGCCGAGACTACTCCTACAATGAGCAGTTCTTC	CASSRDYSYNEQFF
-	TRBV15	TRBJ2-3	TRBD2	TGTGCCACCAAGGCGGGGGGAACTGATACGCAGTATTTT	CATKAGGTDTQYF
-	TRBV5-5	TRBJ2-2	TRBD1	TGTGCCAGCAGCTTGGCCTGGCAGGGGGCACTCACCGGGGAGCTGTTTTTT	CASSLAWQGALTGELFF
many	TRBV5-1	TRBJ2-2	-	TGCGCCAGCAGCTTGGTTCTCAGGACAACCGTTGGTACCGGGGAGCTGTTTTTT	CASSLVLRTTVGTGELFF
-	TRBV3-1/TRBV3-2	TRBJ1-1	-	TGTGCCAGCAGCCGGGGCCGCGGGGGTGGCACTGAAGCTTTCTTT	CASSRGRGGGTEAFF
-	TRBV28	TRBJ1-2	-	TGTGCCAGCAGTTTTCGACGGGGCTATGGCTACACCTTC	CASSFRRGYGYTF
-	TRBV6-5	TRBJ1-2	-	TGTGCCAGCAGTTACGGGTCGGGGGTCGATGGCTACACCTTC	CASSYGSGVDGYTF
few	TRBV2	TRBJ2-3	-	TGTGCCAGCAGTCCCTATCTAAATTCCGATACGCAGTATTTT	CASSPYLNSDTQYF
once	TRBV10-3	TRBJ1-3	-	TGTGCCATCAGTGAGGGGCCCGGTACGCACTCTGGAAACACCATATATTTT	CAISEGPGTHSGNTIYF
-	TRBV9	TRBJ1-1	-	TGTGCCAGCAGCCCGAGGACTACAGTGAACACTGAAGCTTTCTTT	CASSPRTTVNTEAFF
-	TRBV2	TRBJ2-1	TRBD2	TGTGCCAGCAGTGGGGGGACTAGCGGGATAGGATACAATGAGCAGTTCTTC	CASSGGTSGIGYNEQFF
-	TRBV4-2	TRBJ1-2	TRBD1	TGTGCCAGCAGCCAAGACAGGGGACAGGCCTCTAACTATGGCTACACCTTC	CASSQDRGQASNYGYTF